This TCR beta chain was found in a study of cytomegalovirus exposure and HLA in healthy donors. Amplification used 60 Vbeta primers and 13 Jbeta primers. Profiling relied on immunoSEQ multiplex PCR, and the TCRdb table lists in-frame clones only, not all of them. This sample's table has about 77,000 clones. V was cut by 7 bases and J by 0 bases, with 21 bases left in between. CDR1 and CDR2 (germline): SQVTM, ANQGSEA. This CDR3 comprises 17 residues. The clonotype originates from a man over 45 in good health and CMV-seropositive. The sample comprised PBMCs. The gene calls are TRBV29-1 and TRBJ2-2; tentatively, D is TRBD1 (6 bases). For the CDR3, the DNA is TGCAGCGCTGGCGGACAGTACACCTACACGAACACCGGGGAGCTGTTTTTT. This codes for CSAGGQYTYTNTGELFF.